The sequence of this TCR beta chain was determined in a study of blood T cell repertoires in COVID-19. CDR1 MNHEY and CDR2 SMNVEV come from the germline V gene (reference sequence). CDR3 size: 14 residues. Trimming removed 2 bases at V and 7 bases at J, with 12 bases between. Measured with immunoSEQ multiplex PCR; TCRdb has only the in-frame clones, and not every one. The table has about 160,000 clones, approximately 90% seen once; the top ten hold 10%. This clone was seen more than once but under ten times. Sequencing was performed on peripheral blood. The chain uses TRBV27 and TRBJ1-5, with D possibly being TRBD1 (6 bases). The sequence was obtained from a woman in her sixties or seventies with COVID-19, enrolled during active disease. Here the CDR3 DNA reads TGTGCCAGCAGTTTAGACAGGTCTGGGCAGCCCCAGCATTTT. This encodes CASSLDRSGQPQHF.